These 3 T cell receptor beta chains share one sample of origin, sequenced in a study of OX40 agonist ivuxolimab in advanced cancers. TCRdb keeps only in-frame clones here, not all; method: immunoSEQ multiplex PCR. The sample contains over 50,000 clones, around 89% of which appear only once. The material was CD4+ or CD8+ T cells sorted from blood, obtained in a trial of the OX40 agonist ivuxolimab. The receptors derive from an adult with an advanced solid tumor such as melanoma, head and neck, liver or kidney cancer.

This chain links TRBV11-2 with TRBJ2-7; 8 bases align to TRBD1. V shed 4 bases and J 2 bases; nucleotides not matched to a gene: 10. The CDR3 contains 16 residues. Germline V gene lookup returns CDR1 SGHAT and CDR2 FQNNGV. CDR3 sequence reads: CASSSGGGTGTYEQYF. CDR3 in DNA: TGTGCCAGCAGCTCTGGGGGTGGGACAGGTACCTACGAGCAGTACTTC.

The sample holds one count of this clone. CDR3 in DNA: TGTGCCAGCAGCCGAAACCGGGACAGCAATCAGCCCCAGCATTTT. This sequence encodes CASSRNRDSNQPQHF. V is TRBV6-6 and J is TRBJ1-5, with D possibly being TRBD1 (5 bases). Germline lookup yields CDR1 MNHNY and CDR2 SVGAGI (reference sequence). The V end was cut by 6 bases, the J end by 1 base, with 13 bases between. There are 15 residues in the CDR3.

The chain is built from TRBV15 and TRBJ2-1; TRBD1 agrees at 9 bases. Per germline, CDR1 LNHNV and CDR2 YYDKDF (reference sequence). With V trimmed by 5 bases and J by 4 bases, 6 bases remained unmatched. The CDR3 length is 15 residues. The CDR3 here is CATSLRQGGYNEQFF. The CDR3 DNA reads TGTGCCACCAGCCTTCGACAGGGGGGATACAATGAGCAGTTCTTC.